This T cell receptor (beta chain) was identified in a study of Ad26.COV2.S vaccination and SARS-CoV-2 variants. CDR3 size: 14 residues. Trimming pared 4 bases from V and 8 bases from J, leaving 17 bases between. CDR1 is LNHNV, CDR2 YYDKDF, per germline (reference sequence). In its sample, this clone was seen once. The target antigen is unknown. Treatment indicated: some 19 received Ad26.COV2.S at low or high dose, single or two shots; 5 received placebo; per-sample allocation not given. Collection of samples fell on day 63 after the first vaccine or placebo injection. General study points: Responses of T cells in total may have been underestimated by the TCR breadth and depth analyses.

Method: immunoSEQ multiplex PCR; TCRdb's copy keeps in-frame clones and lacks some. The repertoire has about 460,000 clones, roughly nine tenths of them found once; the top ten carry 1.5% to 2%. The origin of this receptor is a person between 18 and 59 years old who received the Ad26.COV2.S COVID-19 vaccine or a placebo. The input for sequencing was peripheral blood, taken in a trial of Ad26.COV2.S vaccine versus placebo. The V call is TRBV15, the J call TRBJ1-2; no reliable D call. In nucleotides, the CDR3 is TGTGCCACCAGCAAGGCAGATCCGCGATTGGGCTACACCTTC. This encodes CATSKADPRLGYTF.